The 24 T cell receptor beta chains below were found in one sample sequenced in a study of T cell responses to AZD1222 COVID-19 vaccine. Clones were sequenced by immunoSEQ multiplex PCR, and TCRdb holds only the in-frame ones, with some missing. Seen here are around 120,000 clones, 90% observed once, and the top ten hold just over 7%. The sequences come from peripheral blood, collected on day 0 of AZD1222 vaccination. The origin of the receptors is an adult in good health.

The V and J genes are TRBV30 and TRBJ2-2; 7 bases are shared with TRBD1. After removal of 7 bases from V and 2 bases from J, the junction contained 4 bases not matched to a gene. CDR1 GTSNPN and CDR2 SVGIG come from the germline V gene (reference sequence). This CDR3 is built from 13 residues. The DNA of the CDR3 is TGTGCCTATAACAGGGGAAACACCGGGGAGCTGTTTTTT. It encodes CAYNRGNTGELFF.

The gene calls are TRBV9 and TRBJ1-1, with no clear D. This CDR3 has 15 residues. The germline gives CDR1 SGDLS, CDR2 YYNGEE. V gave up 3 bases and J gave up 5 bases, with 17 bases separating them. CDR3 nucleotides: TGTGCCAGCAGCGCTCTCGGGATCTCAATAACTGAAGCTTTCTTT. Translation gives CASSALGISITEAFF.

The chain uses TRBV27 and TRBJ1-5; 9 positions agree with TRBD1. J lost 5 bases, V lost 5 bases, and 7 bases had no gene match. Germline V gives CDR1 MNHEY, CDR2 SMNVEV (reference sequence). The CDR3 extends over 15 amino acids. The CDR3 loop is CASSPRTGADQPQHF. CDR3 sequence (DNA): TGTGCCAGCAGTCCCCGGACAGGGGCGGATCAGCCCCAGCATTTT.

The V and J genes are TRBV5-1 and TRBJ2-2; TRBD1 matches 12 bases. The CDR3 runs to 15 residues. With 3 bases clipped from V and 5 bases from J, the junction kept 2 bases outside the gene matches. CDR1 and CDR2 (germline): SGHRS, YFSETQ. CDR3 in DNA: TGCGCCAGCAGCTGGGGACAGGGGGCGACCGGGGAGCTGTTTTTT. This codes for CASSWGQGATGELFF.

Only a few counts were recorded for this clone. The gene calls are TRBV28 and TRBJ1-6; D is possibly TRBD1 (6 bases). V was shortened by 6 bases and J by 7 bases, with 13 bases between the two germline ends. CDR1 and CDR2 from the germline V gene are MDHEN and SYDVKM. The CDR3 is 14 amino acids. CDR3 in amino acids: CASRTQGINSPLHF. CDR3 in DNA: TGTGCCAGCAGGACACAGGGAATCAATTCACCCCTCCACTTT.

The chain has TRBV6-4 and TRBJ2-3; 10 positions match TRBD2. With 0 bases clipped from V and 1 base from J, the junction kept 1 base outside the gene matches. Germline V gene data show CDR1 as MRHNA and CDR2 as SNTAGT. There are 16 residues in the CDR3. The CDR3 spells CASSDSGTSGTDTQYF. The CDR3 coding sequence is TGTGCCAGCAGTGACTCCGGGACTAGCGGCACAGATACGCAGTATTTT.

The chain joins TRBV20-1 to TRBJ1-4; unclear D gene. With 7 bases removed from V and 8 bases from J, the gap between germline ends came to 11 bases. Germline V gene data show CDR1 as DFQATT and CDR2 as SNEGSKA (reference sequence). The CDR3 contains 11 residues. DNA of the CDR3: TGCAGTGGTCTTTATCTCGAAAAACTGTTTTTT. As protein: CSGLYLEKLFF.

The rearrangement uses TRBV28 and TRBJ1-1; D possibly corresponds to TRBD1 (5 bases). CDR1 and CDR2 (germline): MDHEN, SYDVKM. The V and J ends lost 7 bases and 0 bases respectively, with 12 bases between them. The CDR3 has 14 residues. The CDR3 loop is CASNQGAMNTEAFF. The CDR3 DNA reads as TGTGCCAGCAACCAAGGGGCGATGAACACTGAAGCTTTCTTT.

V is TRBV18 and J is TRBJ1-1; D unclear. CDR1 is KGHSH, CDR2 LQKENI, per germline. The CDR3 spans 15 residues. The V end was cut by 6 bases, the J end by 4 bases, with 18 bases between. The CDR3 loop is CASSERPGKGTEAFF. CDR3 nucleotide sequence: TGTGCCAGCTCGGAAAGGCCAGGAAAGGGCACTGAAGCTTTCTTT.

The J gene is TRBJ1-2, the V gene TRBV24-1; TRBD1 matches at 9 bases. The CDR3 is made up of 15 amino acids. Germline V gene data show CDR1 as KGHDR and CDR2 as SFDVKD. V shed 4 bases and J 2 bases; nucleotides not matched to a gene: 4. The CDR3 loop reads CATSDPGTGNYGYTF. CDR3 nucleotides: TGTGCCACCAGTGACCCCGGGACAGGGAACTATGGCTACACCTTC.

The chain is built from TRBV18 and TRBJ1-1, with D possibly being TRBD1 (6 bases). The V gene's germline CDR1 is KGHSH and CDR2 LQKENI. V was pared by 5 bases and J by 5 bases, with 21 bases between. This CDR3 has 16 residues. The DNA of the CDR3 is TGTGCCAGCTCAATCAAAGAAGCGACAGGCGAGACTGAAGCTTTCTTT. Protein product: CASSIKEATGETEAFF.

The chain has TRBV6-5 and TRBJ2-7; D is perhaps TRBD1 or TRBD2 (5 bases each). The CDR3 contains 13 residues. Trimming removed 6 bases at V and 3 bases at J, with 12 bases between. Germline CDR1 is MNHEY and CDR2 is SVGAGI. This chain's CDR3 is CASRGDQSYEQYF. CDR3 nucleotide sequence: TGTGCCAGCAGGGGGGACCAAAGCTACGAGCAGTACTTC.

The chain recombines TRBV20-1 with TRBJ2-1; 11 bases line up with TRBD2. CDR3 size: 14 residues. Germline loops: CDR1 DFQATT, CDR2 SNEGSKA (reference sequence). The trim removed 3 bases at V and 8 bases at J, leaving 6 bases unmatched. In nucleotides, the CDR3 is TGCAGTGCTAGTACTAGCGGGAGCTTCGATGAGCAGTTCTTC. This encodes CSASTSGSFDEQFF.

This rearrangement joins TRBV27 to TRBJ2-2; weak D call: TRBD2 (6 bases). CDR1 is MNHEY and CDR2 is SMNVEV in the germline V gene (reference sequence). The V gene lost 5 bases and the J gene lost 9 bases, with 10 bases spanning the gap. CDR3 size: 12 residues. The CDR3 DNA sequence: TGTGCCAGCAGTAACGGGAGACGGGAGCTGTTTTTT. It is translated as CASSNGRRELFF.

The chain has TRBV3-1 (or the pseudogene TRBV3-2) and TRBJ2-1; D is undetermined. The CDR3 is 13 amino acids. The ends were cut back, 4 bases at V and 6 bases at J, with 10 bases in the middle. The germline CDR1 and CDR2 sequences are LGHDT and YNNKEL (reference sequence). The CDR3 reads CASSRGAFNEQFF. The DNA for the CDR3 is TGTGCCAGCAGCCGAGGAGCATTCAATGAGCAGTTCTTC.

A note on this clone: It is unclear where the CDR3 begins or ends on the DNA, so no DNA is shown, and the CDR3 is as TCRdb lists it. The chain employs TRBV9 and TRBJ2-5; the table names TRBD2, a call not compared with the DNA. The CDR3 extends over 16 residues, inclusive of both ends. Per the germline V gene, CDR1 is SGDLS and CDR2 is YYNGEE. CDR3 sequence: CASSPGLAGFLETQYF.

The chain combines TRBV7-8 with TRBJ2-5; TRBD1 agrees at 11 bases. There are 18 residues in the CDR3. CDR1 SGHVS and CDR2 FQNEAQ come from the germline V gene. The J segment lost 5 bases and the V segment lost 5 bases, leaving 16 bases of the junction unmatched. Here the CDR3 DNA reads TGTGCCAGCAGCGCTAGGACAGGGGGCTTCGGGTGGAGGGAGACCCAGTACTTC. Translated: CASSARTGGFGWRETQYF.

This clone occurred once. The chain recombines TRBV30 with TRBJ1-4; weak D call: TRBD1 (5 bases). The CDR3 loop spans 15 amino acids. Germline V lookup: CDR1 GTSNPN, CDR2 SVGIG (reference sequence). With 2 bases removed from V and 8 bases from J, the gap between germline ends came to 18 bases. CDR3 nucleotides: TGTGCCTGGAGTCAGCCGGGACCGGCGAGCGAAAAACTGTTTTTT. Translation: CAWSQPGPASEKLFF.

This clone was detected a few times. V usage is TRBV3-1 (or the pseudogene TRBV3-2) and J usage is TRBJ1-2, with TRBD1 identical over 7 bases. V dropped 3 bases and J dropped 7; count of bases not matched to a gene: 8. Germline CDR1 LGHDT, CDR2 YNNKEL (reference sequence). This CDR3 contains 14 residues. CDR3: CASSHGGGYGGYTF. DNA of the CDR3: TGTGCCAGCAGCCACGGAGGGGGCTATGGTGGCTACACCTTC.

The V call is TRBV9, the J call TRBJ1-1, with 11 bases matching TRBD1. Germline loops: CDR1 SGDLS, CDR2 YYNGEE. V gave up 0 bases and J gave up 2 bases; unmatched junction bases: 0. The CDR3 loop spans 15 amino acids. CDR3 protein: CASSVGTGGNTEAFF. The CDR3 region has the DNA TGTGCCAGCAGCGTAGGGACAGGGGGCAACACTGAAGCTTTCTTT.

Only one count was recorded for this clone. J is TRBJ2-2 and V is TRBV19; D call uncertain. V was cut by 3 bases and J by 5 bases, with 7 bases left in between. CDR3 length: 13 residues. Germline V gives CDR1 LNHDA, CDR2 SQIVND (reference sequence). The DNA of the CDR3 is TGTGCCAGTAGTATTGGGGAAACCGGGGAGCTGTTTTTT. It codes for CASSIGETGELFF. Looking up the rest from reference TRBV19 and TRBJ2-2 gives the full variable domain: DGGITQSPKYLFRKEGQNVTLSCEQNLNHDAMYWYRQDPGQGLRLIYYSQIVNDFQKGDIAEGYSVSREKKESFPLTVTSAQKNPTAFYLCASSIGETGELFFGEGSRLTVL.

This rearrangement joins TRBV5-4 to TRBJ2-1, with 12 nucleotides matching TRBD2. V dropped 4 bases and J dropped 6; count of bases not matched to a gene: 5. This CDR3 contains 15 residues. Germline values: CDR1 SGHNT, CDR2 YYREEE (reference sequence). CDR3 in amino acids: CASSQGLAGLNEQFF. CDR3 bases: TGTGCCAGCAGCCAGGGACTAGCGGGCCTCAATGAGCAGTTCTTC.

The rearrangement joins TRBV30 to TRBJ2-7; D assignment may be TRBD1 or TRBD2 (5 bases each). The CDR3 covers 15 residues. V shed 1 base and J shed 6 bases, with 19 bases lying between them. In germline, CDR1 is GTSNPN, CDR2 SVGIG (reference sequence). In nucleotides, the CDR3 is TGTGCCTGGAGTGATCCAGGGAGAGTGGGTCGCGAGCAGTACTTC. Its translation is CAWSDPGRVGREQYF.

This clone was seen just once. The V gene is TRBV10-2, the J gene TRBJ1-5; D not resolved. CDR3 length: 13 amino acids. Germline assignment: CDR1 WSHSY and CDR2 SAAADI. V lost 2 bases to trimming and J lost 7 bases, with 9 bases between them. The CDR3 nucleotides are TGCGCCAGCAGTGAGGACCCAGGACAGCCCCAGCATTTT. It is translated as CASSEDPGQPQHF.